Listed here is a single TCR beta chain. The antigen this receptor binds is unknown. There are no base qualities to consult, and no much larger clone falls within one base. Receptors were amplified or captured by the immunoSEQ multiplex PCR assay. For the multiplex PCR, a mixture combining 60 forward primers for TCR Vbeta segments and 13 reverse primers for TCR Jbeta segments was used. The CDR3 region of rearranged TCR beta genes was amplified from genomic DNA by a multiplex PCR assay. The amplified TCR beta libraries were sequenced on the Illumina HiSeq System as 87-base-pair reads. Per the source publication's procedure: In a later analysis, around 80 million unique TCR beta chains were counted across the 500 to 850 repertoires, and approximately 11 million of these chains were shared by at least two donors. A nearest-neighbor algorithm error-corrected the raw reads and collapsed the reads into unique sequences, merging closely related sequences to remove PCR and sequencing errors. To assign V, D and J gene segments, CDR3 sequences were aligned to IMGT reference sequences. Each retained sequence needed at least a six-nucleotide match to both a V gene segment and a J gene segment. Rearrangements were called productive when the CDR3 lacked stop codons and stayed in frame with V and J; all others were non-productive. Following IMGT convention, CDR3 was defined as the stretch from the second conserved V-encoded cysteine to the conserved J-encoded phenylalanine. The earlier analysis of 587 of the donors excluded any sequence lacking an unambiguous match to a single V gene segment. An earlier analysis of 587 of the donors called V segments functional above 56.7% productive rearrangements and segregating when the between-donor standard deviation exceeded 5%. A statistical classification framework was developed to diagnose cytomegalovirus status using the catalog of TCR beta chain sequences. A later analysis assigned V and J genes by comparing TCR nucleotide sequences with IMGT/GENE-DB human TR gene sequences. In a later analysis, CDR3 sequences and most-parsimonious VDJ recombination scenarios were assigned using the TCRdist pipeline. A later analysis defined each TCR beta chain by its CDR3 amino acid sequence plus V-gene family, and excluded reads lacking a unique V-gene family. As a way to deal with suspected cross-contamination and a sequencing artifact, a later analysis dropped approximately 570 nucleotide sequences that were highly shared and had low generation probability. For each public chain, a later analysis derived a clonal expansion index from normalized ranks of inferred template counts within each repertoire. A later analysis computed generation probabilities with a VDJ recombination model fitted to out-of-frame rearrangements, and checked the results against IGoR. A later analysis scored TCR-TCR, TCR-HLA and TCR-CMV co-occurrence with hypergeometric tests, applying a repertoire-size bias correction to TCR pairs. To estimate false discovery rates, a later analysis permuted the HLA or CMV assignments 20 times. In a later analysis, co-occurring TCRs were grouped using DBSCAN, and TCRdist sequence similarity was added for clustering within HLA-allele-positive subsets. Repertoires with fewer than 30,000 or more than 120,000 public chains were left out of co-occurrence clustering, as were five repertoires with anomalous nucleotide sharing. TCRdb mirrors the immuneACCESS table, restricted to in-frame sequences. Some clones are absent from its copies; in checked studies, under half trace to an unresolved V gene, and the reason for the others is unknown. V and J calls plus clone size are reproduced from that table; the DNA served to infer D and trimming. This sample gives roughly 150,000 clones in total; roughly 80% of them show up just once. Around an eighth of the sample belongs to the ten largest clones.

Unmatched junction bases come to 6, with V trimmed by 5 bases and J by 5 bases. The CDR3 starts with the cysteine, ends with the phenylalanine, and has 13 residues. Solely the CDR3 DNA is kept, with 39 bases framed from the first base. The germline V gene gives CDR1 as SNHLY and CDR2 as FYNNEI. The sample comes from a study of cytomegalovirus exposure and HLA in healthy donors (dated by TCRdb to 2016 to 2017). About the investigation overall: An earlier analysis of 587 of the donors reported approximately 260 Gb of sequence data and about 120 million unique TCR beta sequences obtained from around 180 million T cells. Approximately 310 gigabases of sequencing data and 70 million to 85 million unique TCR sequences were included in an early release covering several hundred HLA-typed donors. Among the 398 genotyped donors, around 79% belonged to the genetic ancestry cluster associated with self-reported Caucasian donors. The study was designed to test whether signatures of past pathogen exposure could be identified by cataloging public T cell receptors. The T cell repertoires of around 730 subjects were profiled by immunosequencing and related to cytomegalovirus serostatus. Besides the first cohort of under 700 subjects, a separate validation cohort made up of 120 different subjects was used. High-throughput TCR immunosequencing, statistical association of individual TCRs with disease status, and machine learning were combined to predict cytomegalovirus infection status. A later analysis re-analyzed previously published TCR beta repertoires from 500 to 700 donors and added high-resolution HLA genotyping to study TCR occurrence patterns. Rather than drawing on any new phenotypic data, the later analysis identified candidate immune exposures from TCR beta sequences and the way those sequences occurred across donors. In an earlier analysis of roughly 600 of the donors, high-throughput TCR beta sequencing was used to judge whether each TCR beta V gene segment behaved as functional or pseudogenic. Donor age, sex, ethnicity and CMV serostatus were compiled alongside the repertoire data. A later genetic analysis used genome-wide SNP genotypes for about 55% of the 666 donors, treating that subset as a discovery cohort. All discovery cohort repertoires had been generated using a single sequencing platform. Both class I and class II loci were covered by HLA typing, at four-digit resolution. Typing coverage differed by locus: A, B, C, DRB1 and DQB1 were typed in about 620-640 donors, DQA1 in about 550, DPA1 in over 600, and DPB1 in around 440. Roughly 5 DR-DQ haplotypes were handled as single units for association and clustering, since linkage in the cohort was strong. On average, about 200,000 unique TCR beta nucleotide sequences were sequenced per donor among 350 to 400 genotyped donors of the cohort, with 15% to 20% of those sequences being non-productive.

What the work shows at the level of the full study, not this receptor alone: Compared with equally common non-associated chains, HLA-associated TCR beta chains in a later analysis were more clonally expanded and had lower generation probabilities. A later analysis reported that several top co-occurrence clusters appeared linked to parvovirus B19, influenza, CMV and Epstein-Barr virus. A further reported finding was that TCR beta sequences accurately predicted the HLA-A and HLA-B alleles for most subjects in the first cohort. The classifier was reported to diagnose cytomegalovirus status with high specificity and sensitivity in both the original cohort and the validation cohort. Presence/absence analyses assumed roughly uniform sequencing depth across donors, an assumption that may not hold. In a later analysis, the rate of TCR association differed among HLA loci, with DRB1 alleles having the most associated TCRs and HLA-C alleles having the fewest. The study gave a list of around 170 TCR beta chains associated with cytomegalovirus. When HLA alleles, especially DR and DQ, strongly co-occurred, TCR associations were difficult to assign to individual alleles. Because the 87-base-pair reads could not distinguish some IMGT-functional V segments, including TRBV6-2 and TRBV6-3, those segments were excluded. Because HLA typing was unavailable for some donors at each locus, only the typed subset was used in association tests. A few of the identified cytomegalovirus-associated TCR beta chains were confirmed in vitro to be specific for cytomegalovirus antigens. Only TCR beta chains were sequenced in this cohort, and the absence of alpha or paired-chain data limited detectable features. Broadly in line with IMGT annotations, most TCR beta V segments showed up in productive rearrangements about 90% or about 30% of the time in an earlier analysis of around 550 of the donors. Most CMV-associated TCR beta chains appeared to be HLA-restricted in a later analysis, and the HLA associations seemed to be driven largely by CMV exposure. In a later genetic analysis, fewer N-insertions in productive TCRs were reported among donors in an Asian-associated ancestry cluster than the approximately 710-donor mean. Correlated functional status among segregating V segments might reflect linkage disequilibrium, but an unknown experimental factor could not be ruled out. An association between a missense DCLRE1C variant and V-gene and J-gene trimming of TCR beta chains was found in a later genetic analysis and replicated in an independent cohort. In a later analysis, about 17,000 TCR beta sequences were associated with specific HLA alleles at a false discovery rate of 0.05. Seventeen rarely observed V segments, including chromosome 9 orphons, were excluded from the earlier analysis of some 590 of the donors because counts were too low. A cluster of highly shared sequence variants was judged likely to represent a technical artifact of the sequencing pipeline. CMV serostatus was the only immune exposure information available for the cohort. Across donors, most TCR sequences were observed very rarely, whereas some public TCRs were present in many individuals. It was suggested by the authors that the approach could potentially be generalized to other disease states and immunological phenotypes.

In total, around 600 healthy bone marrow donors made up the cohort. At the time of sampling, every cohort member was nominally healthy, though immune exposures that went unrecorded were likely present. The donor was CMV seronegative and belonged to the group of under 400 seronegative cohort members. Each donor provided a peripheral blood sample, and peripheral blood mononuclear cells were used for TCR beta sequencing. Genomic DNA was extracted from the blood cell samples with the Qiagen DNeasy Blood Extraction Kit. The sample consisted of PBMCs. The receptor was isolated from a woman in her 40s in good health and CMV-seronegative. This chain joins TRBV2 to TRBJ2-7; 7 central bases correspond to TRBD1. For the CDR3, the sequence is CASSSTGFDEQYF. The nucleotides are TGTGCCAGCAGTTCGACAGGGTTCGACGAGCAGTACTTC.